These 2 T cell receptor beta chains came from one sample sequenced in a study of CXCR3-negative and CXCR3-positive naive CD8 T cells. In preparing the TRB cDNA libraries, 5' RACE with UMI labels was used. TCRdb derives one entry per CDR3 protein from the 5' RACE reads, leaving out DNA. Found here are 20,000 to 25,000 distinct CDR3 sequences; the top ten clones hold 20% to 25%. Sequencing used memory CD8+ T cells from blood. Every receptor here comes from a human donor in good health. Some clones in this sample may be carry-over from other donors' samples.

This chain links TRBV6-2 or TRBV6-3 with TRBJ2-7; absent DNA, TCRdb's TRBD1 call cannot be checked. Germline V gene data show CDR1 as MNHEY and CDR2 as SVGEGT. There are 17 residues in the CDR3. The CDR3 here is CASSYSLRDRVGYEQYF.

The chain uses TRBV20-1 and TRBJ2-7. Germline V lookup: CDR1 DFQATT, CDR2 SNEGSKA (reference sequence). The CDR3 has 14 residues. CDR3 protein: CSAREIRTTYEQYF.